The present entry profiles one TCR beta chain with its context. The record originates from a study of blood T cell repertoires in COVID-19. For the study at large: The United States, Italy and Spain supplied acute and convalescent COVID-19 samples. In each case, the material was cDNA or gDNA derived from T cells, B-cell-depleted T cells, or PBMCs.

Profiled with immunoSEQ multiplex PCR; TCRdb holds only in-frame clones, not every one. The profile covers about 73,000 clones, with 75% to 90% appearing a single time and more than 2.5% taken by the ten largest. Germline assignment: CDR1 SGHNT and CDR2 YYREEE (reference sequence). Trimming cost V 1 base and J 4 bases, with 8 bases left between them. The CDR3 sequence is 13 residues long. The clonotype comes from a man older than 75 with active or convalescent COVID-19. J is TRBJ2-5 and V is TRBV5-4; D gene ambiguous. Specimen: peripheral blood. The CDR3 sequence: CASSLRQVETQYF. In DNA form, the CDR3 reads TGTGCCAGCAGCTTGAGGCAGGTAGAGACCCAGTACTTC.